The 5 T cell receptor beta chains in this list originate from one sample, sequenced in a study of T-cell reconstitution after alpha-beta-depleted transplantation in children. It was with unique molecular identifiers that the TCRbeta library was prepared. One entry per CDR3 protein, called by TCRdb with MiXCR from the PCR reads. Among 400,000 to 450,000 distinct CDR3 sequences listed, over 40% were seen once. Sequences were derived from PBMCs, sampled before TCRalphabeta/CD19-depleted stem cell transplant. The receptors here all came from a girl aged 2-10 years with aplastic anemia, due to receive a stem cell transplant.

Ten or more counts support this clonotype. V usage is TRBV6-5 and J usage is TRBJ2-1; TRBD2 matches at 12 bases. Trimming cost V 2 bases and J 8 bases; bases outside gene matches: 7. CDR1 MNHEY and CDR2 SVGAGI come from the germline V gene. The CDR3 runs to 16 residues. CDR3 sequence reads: CASSYAPTSGSYEQFF. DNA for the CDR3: TGTGCCAGCAGTTACGCCCCGACTAGCGGGAGTTATGAGCAGTTCTTC.

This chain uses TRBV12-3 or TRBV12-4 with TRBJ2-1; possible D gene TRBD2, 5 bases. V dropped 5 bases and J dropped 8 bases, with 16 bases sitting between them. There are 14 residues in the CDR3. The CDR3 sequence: CASSPILPGDEQFF. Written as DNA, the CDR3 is TGTGCCAGCAGTCCCATCTTACCCGGGGATGAGCAGTTCTTC.

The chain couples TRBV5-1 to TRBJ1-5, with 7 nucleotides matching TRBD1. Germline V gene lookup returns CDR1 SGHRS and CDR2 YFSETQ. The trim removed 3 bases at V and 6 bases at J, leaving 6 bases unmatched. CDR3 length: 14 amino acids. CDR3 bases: TGCGCCAGCAGCTACACACAGGGGAGTCAGCCCCAGCATTTT. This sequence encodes CASSYTQGSQPQHF.

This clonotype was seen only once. For the CDR3, the DNA is TGCAGTGCTAAAAGCGGGCAAGGCCGGGGACGGAATGAAAAACTGTTTTTT. Protein product: CSAKSGQGRGRNEKLFF. The rearrangement links TRBV20-1 to TRBJ1-4; D might be TRBD1 (5 bases). Trimming took 4 bases from V and 5 from J, leaving 23 bases between them. The germline V gene encodes CDR1 DFQATT and CDR2 SNEGSKA (reference sequence). The CDR3 covers 17 residues.

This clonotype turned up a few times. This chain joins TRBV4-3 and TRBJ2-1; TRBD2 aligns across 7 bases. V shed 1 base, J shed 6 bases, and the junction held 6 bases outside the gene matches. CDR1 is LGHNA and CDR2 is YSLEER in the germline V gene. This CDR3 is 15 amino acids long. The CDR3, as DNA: TGCGCCAGCAGCCAAGGGACGGGAGGTAGCAATGAGCAGTTCTTC. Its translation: CASSQGTGGSNEQFF.